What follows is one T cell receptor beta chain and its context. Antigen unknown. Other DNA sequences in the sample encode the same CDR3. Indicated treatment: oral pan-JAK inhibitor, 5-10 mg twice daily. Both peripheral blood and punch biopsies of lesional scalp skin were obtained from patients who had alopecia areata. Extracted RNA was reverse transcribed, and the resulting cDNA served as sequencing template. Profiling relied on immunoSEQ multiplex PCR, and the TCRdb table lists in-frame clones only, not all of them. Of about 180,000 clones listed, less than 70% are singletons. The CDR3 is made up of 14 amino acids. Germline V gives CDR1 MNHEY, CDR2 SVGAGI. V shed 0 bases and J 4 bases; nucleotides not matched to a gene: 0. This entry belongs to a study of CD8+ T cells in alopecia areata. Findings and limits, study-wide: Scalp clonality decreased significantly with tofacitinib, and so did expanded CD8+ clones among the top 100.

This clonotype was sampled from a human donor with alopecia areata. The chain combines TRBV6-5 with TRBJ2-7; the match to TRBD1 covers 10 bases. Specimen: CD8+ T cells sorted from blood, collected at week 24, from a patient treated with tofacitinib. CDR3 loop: CASSYSDRGYEQYF. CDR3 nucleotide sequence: TGTGCCAGCAGTTACTCGGACAGGGGGTACGAGCAGTACTTC.